This T cell receptor (beta chain) was observed in a study of blood T cell repertoires in COVID-19. Overall study context: The United States, Italy and Spain supplied acute and convalescent COVID-19 samples.

Measured with immunoSEQ multiplex PCR; TCRdb has only the in-frame clones, and not every one. The repertoire holds around 220,000 clones, with 70% to 90% as singletons. Study members were between 18 and 89 years old and lived in 20 to 25 US regions. This TCR was recovered from a woman in her fifties or sixties with acute COVID-19. Material for sequencing was PBMCs or T cells enriched from blood (not recorded which).

The CDR3 is CASSEWAGGGETQYF. The DNA of the CDR3 is TGTGCCAGCAGTGAATGGGCGGGAGGCGGAGAGACCCAGTACTTC. The chain is built from TRBV2 and TRBJ2-5; 8 bases are shared with TRBD2. CDR1 is SNHLY and CDR2 is FYNNEI in the germline V gene. V lost 2 bases to trimming and J lost 4 bases; unmatched junction nucleotides: 6. CDR3 size: 15 residues.